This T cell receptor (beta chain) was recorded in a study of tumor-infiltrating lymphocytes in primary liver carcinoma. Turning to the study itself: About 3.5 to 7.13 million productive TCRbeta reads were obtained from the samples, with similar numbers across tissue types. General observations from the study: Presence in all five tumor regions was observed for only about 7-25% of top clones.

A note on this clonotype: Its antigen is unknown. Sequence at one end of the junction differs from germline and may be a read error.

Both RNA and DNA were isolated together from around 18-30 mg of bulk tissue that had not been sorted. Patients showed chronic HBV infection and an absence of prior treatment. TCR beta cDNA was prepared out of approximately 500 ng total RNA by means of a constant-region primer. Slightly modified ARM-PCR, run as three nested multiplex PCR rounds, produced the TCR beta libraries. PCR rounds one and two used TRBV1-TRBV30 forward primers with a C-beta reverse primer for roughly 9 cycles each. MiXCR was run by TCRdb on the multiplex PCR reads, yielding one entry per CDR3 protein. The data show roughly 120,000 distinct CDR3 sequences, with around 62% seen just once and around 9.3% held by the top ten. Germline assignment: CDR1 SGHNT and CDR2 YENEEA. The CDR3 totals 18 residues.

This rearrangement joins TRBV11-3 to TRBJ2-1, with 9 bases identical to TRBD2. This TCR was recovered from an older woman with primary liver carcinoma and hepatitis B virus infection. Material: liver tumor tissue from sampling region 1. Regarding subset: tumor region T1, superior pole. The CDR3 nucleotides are TGTACCAGCAGCTTAGGTCGAGGCGGGAGGGCTGGCTACAATGAGCAGTTCTTC. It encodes CTSSLGRGGRAGYNEQFF.